Below, 21 T cell receptor beta chains from the same sample are listed, as sequenced in a study of regulatory T cells in long-lasting Graves disease. Both iRepertoire HTBI primers and Arm-PCR of CDR3 regions were used to build the TCR beta libraries. From the multiplex PCR reads, TCRdb called clonotypes with MiXCR, one entry per CDR3 protein. The data contain 350,000 to 500,000 distinct CDR3 sequences, less than 20% of them singletons. Specified time point: newly diagnosed GD, antithyroid drugs for less than 3 months. PBMCs were the source of the RNA used for TCR sequencing. Separately, the same data were catalogued under a study of T cells in Graves' hyperthyroidism and ophthalmopathy.

Sequencing used peripheral blood mononuclear cells (PBMCs), obtained at new diagnosis, from a patient treated with antithyroid drugs. The receptors derive from a woman aged 18-29 years with Graves disease.

This clonotype was counted a few times. The chain links TRBV4-1 to TRBJ2-1; 12 positions agree with TRBD1. CDR3 size: 17 residues. Trimming took 0 bases from V and 8 from J; bases not matched to a gene: 8. CDR1 is MGHRA and CDR2 is YSYEKL in the germline V gene. CDR3 protein: CASSQDHRDRGLDEQFF. CDR3 nucleotide sequence: TGCGCCAGCAGCCAAGATCACCGGGACAGGGGGCTGGATGAGCAGTTCTTC.

The table lists this clonotype with a few counts. The chain couples TRBV28 to TRBJ2-5; a weak D match, TRBD1 (6 bases). The CDR3 runs to 14 residues. Trimming took 5 bases from V and 3 from J, leaving 13 bases between them. From germline, CDR1 is MDHEN and CDR2 SYDVKM. CDR3 in amino acids: CASSATGREETQYF. As DNA, the CDR3 is TGTGCCAGCAGTGCCACAGGGCGTGAAGAGACCCAGTACTTC.

This clonotype was found many times. The chain is built from TRBV7-9 and TRBJ2-1; TRBD2 matches at 10 bases. The V gene's germline CDR1 is SEHNR and CDR2 FQNEAQ (reference sequence). CDR3 length: 15 amino acids. Germline trimming cut 6 bases from V and 6 bases from J; bases unmatched to any gene: 8. The DNA of the CDR3 is TGTGCCAGCAGAACATCTAGCGGGAGACCCAATGAGCAGTTCTTC. This sequence encodes CASRTSSGRPNEQFF. Combining the CDR3 with reference TRBV7-9 and TRBJ2-1 gives the whole variable domain DTGVSQNPRHKITKRGQNVTFRCDPISEHNRLYWYRQTLGQGPEFLTYFQNEAQLEKSRLLSDRFSAERPKGSFSTLEIQRTEQGDSAMYLCASRTSSGRPNEQFFGPGTRLTVL.

The chain couples TRBV5-4 to TRBJ1-1; no clear D gene. Per germline, CDR1 SGHNT and CDR2 YYREEE (reference sequence). Trimming shortened V by 4 bases and J by 0 bases, and 10 bases separated the two germline ends. The CDR3 totals 14 residues. The CDR3 here is CASSRTDLNTEAFF. The CDR3 DNA sequence: TGTGCCAGCAGCCGAACTGACCTGAACACTGAAGCTTTCTTT.

This clonotype was seen ten or more times. The chain is built from TRBV6-1 and TRBJ2-7; 9 bases fit TRBD1. Germline loops: CDR1 MNHNS, CDR2 SASEGT. The CDR3 totals 14 residues. V trimming: 7 bases; J trimming: 5 bases; junction bases outside the gene matches: 9. CDR3 sequence: CASTEQGAPDEQYF. Written as DNA, the CDR3 is TGTGCCAGCACGGAACAGGGGGCGCCGGACGAGCAGTACTTC.

The genes are TRBV14 and TRBJ2-5; no reliable D call. CDR1 is SGHDN and CDR2 is FVKESK in the germline V gene. V lost 1 base to trimming and J lost 0 bases, with 6 bases between them. The CDR3 totals 14 residues. CDR3: CASSQVEYQETQYF. CDR3 nucleotide sequence: TGTGCCAGCAGCCAAGTAGAATACCAAGAGACCCAGTACTTC. The variable domain in full, completed from reference TRBV14 and TRBJ2-5, reads EAGVTQFPSHSVIEKGQTVTLRCDPISGHDNLYWYRRVMGKEIKFLLHFVKESKQDESGMPNNRFLAERTGGTYSTLKVQPAELEDSGVYFCASSQVEYQETQYFGPGTRLLVL.

With respect to this clonotype: A far bigger clonotype differs at one base, so this is likely a read error. This sequence joins TRBV5-8 and TRBJ2-5; D may correspond to TRBD1 or TRBD2 (5 bases each). This CDR3 has 15 residues. The germline V gene encodes CDR1 SGHTS and CDR2 YDEGEE. The CDR3: CASSLVGTYQGTQYF. The CDR3 DNA is TGTGCCAGCAGCTTAGTGGGGACGTACCAAGGGACCCAGTACTTC.

This clonotype was counted ten times or more. The chain carries TRBV6-5 and TRBJ2-5; 8 positions agree with TRBD1. Germline loops: CDR1 MNHEY, CDR2 SVGAGI. This CDR3 contains 14 residues. J lost 2 bases, V lost 2 bases, and 1 base had no gene match. The CDR3 DNA sequence: TGTGCCAGCAGTTACGGGGACAGGCAAGAGACCCAGTACTTC. Translating gives CASSYGDRQETQYF.

This clonotype was counted a few times. V usage is TRBV12-3 or TRBV12-4 and J usage is TRBJ2-1, with 11 bases fitting TRBD2. This CDR3 region has 14 residues. J gave up 7 bases and V 5 bases, and 4 bases lay outside the gene matches. The CDR3 protein is CASSPRLAGNEQFF. The CDR3 DNA follows: TGTGCCAGCAGTCCCCGACTAGCGGGAAATGAGCAGTTCTTC.

This clonotype occurred a few times. The chain uses TRBV6-5 and TRBJ1-1; D is perhaps TRBD1 (5 bases). The germline V gene encodes CDR1 MNHEY and CDR2 SVGAGI. Trimming removed 2 bases from V and 3 bases from J, with 13 bases in between. The CDR3 runs to 15 residues. CDR3 in amino acids: CASSYGGYSDTEAFF. The DNA for the CDR3 is TGTGCCAGCAGTTACGGGGGTTATTCGGACACTGAAGCTTTCTTT.

This clonotype was recorded a few times. The chain links TRBV3-1 to TRBJ2-1, with 12 bases identical to TRBD2. Germline values: CDR1 LGHDT, CDR2 YNNKEL (reference sequence). Unmatched junction bases numbered 4, after V lost 4 bases and J lost 3 bases. CDR3 length: 16 residues. DNA for the CDR3: TGTGCCAGCAGCCCCAAACTAGCGGGAGGCTACAATGAGCAGTTCTTC. Protein product: CASSPKLAGGYNEQFF.

In this sample, this clonotype turned up many times. The DNA for the CDR3 is TGTGCCACCTCAGGCAGGGCGGATGAGCAGTTCTTC. It specifies CATSGRADEQFF. The chain has TRBV24-1 and TRBJ2-1, with a possible D match to TRBD1 (5 bases). Trimming took 9 bases from V and 8 from J, leaving 13 bases between them. The germline V gene encodes CDR1 KGHDR and CDR2 SFDVKD. The length of the CDR3 is 12 residues.

This clonotype was detected many times. The V gene is TRBV18, the J gene TRBJ2-5, with D uncertain. V lost 0 bases and J 3 bases, leaving 11 bases between the germline ends. Germline lookup yields CDR1 KGHSH and CDR2 LQKENI. The length of the CDR3 is 15 residues. The CDR3 coding sequence is TGTGCCAGCTCACCACCCGGTCTGGCCAAAGAGACCCAGTACTTC. It encodes CASSPPGLAKETQYF.

This clonotype was detected only once. Possible read error: a much larger clone is one base away. The chain links TRBV6-2 or TRBV6-3 to TRBJ2-1, with 9 nucleotides matching TRBD1. The DNA end lines up better with TRBJ2-7; the J call may be wrong. The CDR3 loop spans 15 amino acids. Germline loops: CDR1 MNHEY, CDR2 SVGEGT. Here the CDR3 reads CASSYWTGEYNEQYF. The DNA of the CDR3 is TGTGCCAGCAGTTATTGGACAGGGGAGTACAATGAGCAGTACTTC.

CDR3 residues: CASSTRGTNSPLHF. DNA for the CDR3: TGTGCCAGCAGCACCAGGGGTACCAATTCACCCCTCCACTTT. The genes are TRBV7-2 and TRBJ1-6; maybe TRBD1 (6 bases). V lost 5 bases and J 7 bases, leaving 12 bases between the germline ends. The germline V gene encodes CDR1 SGHTA and CDR2 FQGNSA. The CDR3 totals 14 residues.

In its sample, this clonotype was seen once. The chain has TRBV4-3 and TRBJ1-1; tentatively, D is TRBD1 (5 bases). This CDR3 spans 13 amino acids. Germline loops: CDR1 LGHNA, CDR2 YSLEER. V lost 0 bases and J lost 6, with 8 bases in between. The CDR3 DNA sequence: TGCGCCAGCAGCCAAGATTGGGGCGCTGAAGCTTTCTTT. Its translation: CASSQDWGAEAFF.

This clonotype was found many times. The chain couples TRBV11-2 to TRBJ1-1; 7 bases match TRBD1. V lost 5 bases to trimming and J lost 0 bases; unmatched junction nucleotides: 15. CDR3 length: 18 amino acids. Per germline, CDR1 SGHAT and CDR2 FQNNGV. CDR3: CASSVGLGQHLLNTEAFF. The CDR3 DNA sequence: TGTGCCAGCAGCGTAGGATTGGGACAGCACCTATTGAACACTGAAGCTTTCTTT. Full variable domain (outside the CDR3, taken from reference TRBV11-2 and TRBJ1-1): EAGVAQSPRYKIIEKRQSVAFWCNPISGHATLYWYQQILGQGPKLLIQFQNNGVVDDSQLPKDRFSAERLKGVDSTLKIQPAKLEDSAVYLCASSVGLGQHLLNTEAFFGQGTRLTVV.

A remark on this clonotype: Mismatch with germline at one junction end may stem from a read error. The genes are TRBV6-1 and TRBJ1-3, with D tentatively TRBD1 (5 bases). This CDR3 is built from 16 residues. Germline lookup yields CDR1 MNHNS and CDR2 SASEGT. This chain's CDR3 is CASSEGDLRSENTIYF. As DNA, the CDR3 is TGTGCCAGCAGTGAGGGGGACCTCAGATCTGAAAACACCATATATTTT.

This clonotype occurred many times. V usage is TRBV28 and J usage is TRBJ2-3; perhaps TRBD1 as D (5 bases). The V gene's germline CDR1 is MDHEN and CDR2 SYDVKM. V gave up 5 bases and J gave up 2 bases, with 14 bases separating them. The CDR3 sequence is 15 residues long. CDR3 residues: CASSLYRQITDTQYF. The CDR3 DNA sequence: TGTGCCAGCAGTCTATACAGGCAGATCACAGATACGCAGTATTTT.

This clonotype occurred many times. The chain carries TRBV2 and TRBJ2-7; tentative D call: TRBD1 (6 bases). This CDR3 spans 14 amino acids. The V gene lost 7 bases and the J gene lost 0 bases, with 13 bases spanning the gap. Germline V CDR1 and CDR2: SNHLY, FYNNEI. The CDR3 DNA reads TGTGCCAGCACGGACAGATATAGCTCCTACGAGCAGTACTTC. Residues: CASTDRYSSYEQYF.

In its sample, this clonotype was seen many times. The chain employs TRBV10-2 and TRBJ2-5; the match to TRBD2 covers 10 bases. CDR3 size: 16 residues. The germline gives CDR1 WSHSY, CDR2 SAAADI. J was trimmed by 3 bases and V by 4 bases; bases with no gene match: 8. This CDR3 reads CASSGTSGKGEETQYF. The CDR3 DNA reads TGCGCCAGCAGTGGCACTAGCGGGAAAGGAGAAGAGACCCAGTACTTC.